This TCR beta chain was recovered during a study of blood T cell repertoires in COVID-19. Across the study: There were acute and convalescent COVID-19 samples, and they came from the United States, Italy and Spain. T cells, B-cell-depleted T cells, or PBMCs supplied cDNA or gDNA.

Patients from Seattle were sampled longitudinally, starting during active infection. Per the original data handling: Amplification of reference gene primers was used by the study to estimate nucleated cell counts. Measured with immunoSEQ multiplex PCR; TCRdb has only the in-frame clones, and not every one. The DNA gave D and trimming, while V, J and clone size come from that table. The sample lists 250,000 to 400,000 clones; almost 90% were seen once. After removal of 5 bases from V and 4 bases from J, the junction contained 2 bases not matched to a gene. In germline, CDR1 is MNHEY, CDR2 SMNVEV (reference sequence). The CDR3 has 15 amino acids.

This TCR derives from a young woman with COVID-19, enrolled during active disease. The chain carries TRBV27 and TRBJ2-7, with TRBD2 matching 16 bases. The sample comprised peripheral blood. CDR3 protein: CASSMGLAGGYEQYF. The DNA for the CDR3 is TGTGCCAGCAGTATGGGACTAGCGGGAGGGTACGAGCAGTACTTC.